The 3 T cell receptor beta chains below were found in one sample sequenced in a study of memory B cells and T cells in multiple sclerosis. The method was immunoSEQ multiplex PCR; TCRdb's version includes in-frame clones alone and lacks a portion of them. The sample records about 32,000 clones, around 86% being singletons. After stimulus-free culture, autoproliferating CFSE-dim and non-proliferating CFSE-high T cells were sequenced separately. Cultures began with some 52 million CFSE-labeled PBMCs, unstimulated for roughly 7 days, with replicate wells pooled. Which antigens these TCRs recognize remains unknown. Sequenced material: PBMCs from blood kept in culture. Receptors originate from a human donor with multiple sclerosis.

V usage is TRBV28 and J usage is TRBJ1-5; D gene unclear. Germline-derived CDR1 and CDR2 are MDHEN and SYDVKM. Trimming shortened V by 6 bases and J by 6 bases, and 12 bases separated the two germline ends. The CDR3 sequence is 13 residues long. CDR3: CASRGTVSQPQHF. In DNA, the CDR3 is TGTGCCAGCAGGGGAACGGTTAGTCAGCCCCAGCATTTT. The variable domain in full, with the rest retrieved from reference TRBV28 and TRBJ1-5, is DVKVTQSSRYLVKRTGEKVFLECVQDMDHENMFWYRQDPGLGLRLIYFSYDVKMKEKGDIPEGYSVSREKKERFSLILESASTNQTSMYLCASRGTVSQPQHFGDGTRLSIL.

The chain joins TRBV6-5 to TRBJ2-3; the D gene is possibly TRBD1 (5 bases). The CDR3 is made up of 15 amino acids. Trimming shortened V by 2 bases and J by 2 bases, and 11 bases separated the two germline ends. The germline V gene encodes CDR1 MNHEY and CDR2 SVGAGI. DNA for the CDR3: TGTGCCAGCAGTTACGGAGACAGTTTCACAGATACGCAGTATTTT. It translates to CASSYGDSFTDTQYF.

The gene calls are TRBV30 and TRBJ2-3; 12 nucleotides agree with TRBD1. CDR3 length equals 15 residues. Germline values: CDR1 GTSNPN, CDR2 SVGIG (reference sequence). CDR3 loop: CAYSGTGGFTDTQYF. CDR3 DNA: TGTGCGTACTCCGGGACAGGGGGCTTCACAGATACGCAGTATTTT.